These T cell receptor beta chains were read from a single sample in a study of T cell changes during pregnancy in multiple sclerosis. Repertoires were generated with immunoSEQ multiplex PCR, while TCRdb's copy carries only in-frame clones and drops some. This table holds tens of thousands of clones, 75% to 95% found once. Sample: CD4+ T cells from peripheral blood mononuclear cells, taken after pregnancy. These receptors were collected from a female donor in good health, enrolled as a control in a pregnancy study. The CDR3 runs from the conserved cysteine through the conserved F or W. D genes are given only for firm matches. Some rows mark clone size as missing; the rest say once, few, many or name a class of expanded clone.

TRBD2,TRBJ2-1,-,TRBV19,CASSLAGAAYNEQFF,TGTGCCAGTAGCCTAGCGGGAGCGGCTTACAATGAGCAGTTCTTC
TRBD1,TRBJ2-5,once,TRBV5-1,CASSLTPRTGQETQYF,TGCGCCAGCAGCTTGACCCCGCGGACAGGCCAAGAGACCCAGTACTTC
-,TRBJ2-7,-,TRBV9,CASSRQGAGAYEQYF,TGTGCCAGCAGCCGTCAGGGGGCGGGAGCCTACGAGCAGTACTTC
-,TRBJ2-3,-,TRBV9,CASSAGLDTQYF,TGTGCCAGCAGCGCGGGACTAGATACGCAGTATTTT
-,TRBJ2-1,-,TRBV6-4,CASSDWGRGYNEQFF,TGTGCCAGCAGTGACTGGGGAAGGGGCTACAATGAGCAGTTCTTC
-,TRBJ1-5,-,TRBV28,CASSLRNLLGNQPQHF,TGTGCCAGCAGTTTAAGGAACCTGCTAGGCAATCAGCCCCAGCATTTT
TRBD2,TRBJ2-7,-,TRBV5-1,CASSPPSGSSYEQYF,TGCGCCAGCAGCCCCCCCAGCGGGAGCTCCTACGAGCAGTACTTC
TRBD1,TRBJ1-5,-,TRBV19,CASLDRGLNQPQHF,TGTGCCAGCCTGGACAGGGGGCTCAATCAGCCCCAGCATTTT
TRBD1,TRBJ2-3,-,TRBV5-4,CASSLEGARADTQYF,TGTGCCAGCAGCTTGGAGGGGGCGCGTGCAGATACGCAGTATTTT
TRBD2,TRBJ2-5,-,TRBV2,CASSFLTGGKETQYF,TGTGCCAGCAGTTTCTTGACGGGAGGGAAAGAGACCCAGTACTTC
TRBD2,TRBJ2-2,-,TRBV27,CASRLAGGSGELFF,TGTGCCAGCAGACTAGCGGGGGGTTCCGGGGAGCTGTTTTTT
-,TRBJ1-2,-,TRBV28,CASTESGGYYTF,TGTGCCAGCACGGAATCGGGGGGGTACTACACCTTC
TRBD2,TRBJ2-1,-,TRBV19,CASSISGLAGLSSYNEQFF,TGTGCCAGTAGTATTTCCGGACTAGCGGGGTTAAGCTCCTACAATGAGCAGTTCTTC
-,TRBJ2-7,-,TRBV7-2,CASSPRGLSSKGAYEQYF,TGTGCCAGCAGCCCCCGAGGATTAAGTTCTAAAGGGGCCTACGAGCAGTACTTC
TRBD2,TRBJ2-2,once,TRBV7-2,CASSLGGLAGNTGELFF,TGTGCCAGCAGCCTTGGGGGACTAGCGGGAAACACCGGGGAGCTGTTTTTT
-,TRBJ2-2,-,TRBV30,CAWNAGPGYTGELFF,TGTGCCTGGAATGCGGGACCGGGATACACCGGGGAGCTGTTTTTT
TRBD2,TRBJ2-1,-,TRBV19,CASSIGLADEQFF,TGTGCCAGTAGTATAGGGCTAGCGGATGAGCAGTTCTTC
-,TRBJ1-2,-,TRBV18,CASSPDRIPTNYGYTF,TGTGCCAGCTCTCCGGACAGAATCCCTACTAACTATGGCTACACCTTC
TRBD2,TRBJ2-1,-,TRBV10-3,CAISESQAGGPHEQFF,TGTGCCATCAGTGAGTCCCAAGCGGGAGGGCCACATGAGCAGTTCTTC
-,TRBJ1-6,-,TRBV2,CASSPGTLHF,TGTGCCAGCAGCCCCGGGACCCTCCACTTT
-,TRBJ2-1,-,TRBV7-9,CASSHGGLTEQFF,TGTGCCAGCAGCCACGGGGGGCTTACTGAGCAGTTCTTC
-,TRBJ2-2,-,TRBV4-2,CASSHSPGQMNTGELFF,TGTGCCAGCAGCCATTCACCGGGACAAATGAACACCGGGGAGCTGTTTTTT